The T cell receptor beta chain described here comes from a study of Ad26.COV2.S vaccination and SARS-CoV-2 variants. Treatment in this sample: around 19 received Ad26.COV2.S at low or high dose, single or two shots; 5 received placebo; per-sample allocation not given. Sampling happened 63 days after the first vaccine or placebo injection. This table comes from immunoSEQ multiplex PCR, and its TCRdb copy is limited to in-frame clones, with some not included. The sample carries fewer than 800,000 clones, roughly 90% recorded once. The CDR3 contains 16 residues. The V gene lost 3 bases and the J gene lost 10 bases, with 19 bases spanning the gap. Germline V gives CDR1 MDHEN, CDR2 SYDVKM.

The TCR comes from a person aged 18 to 59 who received the Ad26.COV2.S COVID-19 vaccine or a placebo. V gene TRBV28 combines with J gene TRBJ1-6; tentatively, D is TRBD1 (6 bases). Sample: peripheral blood, taken in a trial of Ad26.COV2.S vaccine versus placebo. CDR3: CASSLGGAGALSPLHF. Here the CDR3 DNA reads TGTGCCAGCAGTTTGGGGGGGGCAGGGGCTCTATCACCCCTCCACTTT.